This T cell receptor beta chain was identified during a study of CD8+ T cells in alopecia areata. Study-level background: In an open-label trial, patients got 5 to 10 mg tofacitinib twice daily. Study findings and constraints: Mouse data revealed clearer TCR sharing than patient data did, a gap possibly tied to HLA.

This clone was counted only a few times. Its antigen remains unidentified. cDNA prepared by RNA extraction and subsequent reverse transcription served as the template for sequencing. Sequencing used immunoSEQ multiplex PCR; TCRdb keeps in-frame clones, though not all of them. The sample carries roughly 170,000 clones, about 60% recorded once. Sequencing used CD4+ T cells sorted from blood, obtained at week 0. The receptor comes from a human donor with alopecia areata.

This chain's CDR3 is CASSEGGGEAFF. The CDR3 DNA reads TGTGCCAGCAGCGAGGGAGGAGGGGAAGCTTTCTTT. The V gene is TRBV9, the J gene TRBJ1-1; D unresolved. Germline V gene sequence: CDR1 SGDLS, CDR2 YYNGEE. V was shortened by 3 bases and J by 8 bases, with 11 bases between the two germline ends. This CDR3 has 12 residues.